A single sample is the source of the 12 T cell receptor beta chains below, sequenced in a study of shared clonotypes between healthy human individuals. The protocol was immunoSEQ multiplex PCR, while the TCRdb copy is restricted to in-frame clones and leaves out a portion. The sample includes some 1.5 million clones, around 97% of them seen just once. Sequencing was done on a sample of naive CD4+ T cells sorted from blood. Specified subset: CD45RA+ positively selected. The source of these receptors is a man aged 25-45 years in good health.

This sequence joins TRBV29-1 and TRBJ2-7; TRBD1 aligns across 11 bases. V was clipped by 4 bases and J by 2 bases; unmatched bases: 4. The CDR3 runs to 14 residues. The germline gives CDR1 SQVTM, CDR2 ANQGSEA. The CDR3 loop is CSVALGQGAYEQYF. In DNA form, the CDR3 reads TGCAGCGTTGCTCTGGGACAGGGGGCCTACGAGCAGTACTTC.

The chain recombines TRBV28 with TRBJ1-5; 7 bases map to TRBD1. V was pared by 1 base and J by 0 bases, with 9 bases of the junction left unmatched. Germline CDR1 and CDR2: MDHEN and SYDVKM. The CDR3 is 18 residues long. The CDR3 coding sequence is TGTGCCAGCAGTTTATCCAGGGGGTTTATTTATAGCAATCAGCCCCAGCATTTT. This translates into CASSLSRGFIYSNQPQHF.

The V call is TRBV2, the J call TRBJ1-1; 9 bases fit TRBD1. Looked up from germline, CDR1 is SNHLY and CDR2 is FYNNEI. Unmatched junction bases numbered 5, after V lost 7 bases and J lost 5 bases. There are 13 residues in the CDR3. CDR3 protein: CASKGQGGTEAFF. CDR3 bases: TGTGCCAGCAAGGGACAGGGAGGGACTGAAGCTTTCTTT.

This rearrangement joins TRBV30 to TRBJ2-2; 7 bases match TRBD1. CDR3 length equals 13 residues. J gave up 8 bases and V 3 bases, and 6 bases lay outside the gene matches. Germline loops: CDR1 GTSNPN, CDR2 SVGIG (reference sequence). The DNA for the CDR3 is TGTGCCTGGAGCATAAACAGGGGTGGGGAGCTGTTTTTT. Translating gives CAWSINRGGELFF.

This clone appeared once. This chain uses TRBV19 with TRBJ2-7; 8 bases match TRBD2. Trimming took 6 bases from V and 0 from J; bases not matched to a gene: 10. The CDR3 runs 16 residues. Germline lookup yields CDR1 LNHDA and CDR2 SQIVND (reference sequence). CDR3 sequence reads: CASSALGGTSSYEQYF. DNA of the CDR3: TGTGCCAGTAGCGCGTTGGGGGGGACTAGCTCCTACGAGCAGTACTTC.

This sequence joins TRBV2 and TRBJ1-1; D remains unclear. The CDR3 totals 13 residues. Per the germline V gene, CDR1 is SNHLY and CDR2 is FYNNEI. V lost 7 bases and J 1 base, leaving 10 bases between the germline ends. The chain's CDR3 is CASMVRQNTEAFF. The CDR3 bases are TGTGCCAGCATGGTCAGGCAGAACACTGAAGCTTTCTTT.

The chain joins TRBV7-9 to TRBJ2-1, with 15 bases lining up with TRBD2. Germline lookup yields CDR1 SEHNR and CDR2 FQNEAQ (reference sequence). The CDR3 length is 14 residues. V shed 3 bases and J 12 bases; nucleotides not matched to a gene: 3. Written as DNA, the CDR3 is TGTGCCAGCAGCTTCGGACTAGCGGGAGGGGGGCAGTTCTTC. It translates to CASSFGLAGGGQFF.

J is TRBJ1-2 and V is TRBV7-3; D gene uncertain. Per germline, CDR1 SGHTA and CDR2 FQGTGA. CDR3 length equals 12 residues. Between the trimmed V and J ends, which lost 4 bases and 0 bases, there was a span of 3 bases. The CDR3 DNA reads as TGTGCCAGCAGCTCTACTAACTATGGCTACACCTTC. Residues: CASSSTNYGYTF.

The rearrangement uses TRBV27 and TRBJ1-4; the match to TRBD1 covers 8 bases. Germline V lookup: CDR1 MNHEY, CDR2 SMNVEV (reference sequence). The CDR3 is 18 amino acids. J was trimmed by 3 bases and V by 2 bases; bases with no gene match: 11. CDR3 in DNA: TGTGCCAGCAGTTTAAGGCAGGGGGCAGGAAGGTCTAATGAAAAACTGTTTTTT. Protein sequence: CASSLRQGAGRSNEKLFF. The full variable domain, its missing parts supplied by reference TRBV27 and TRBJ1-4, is EAQVTQNPRYLITVTGKKLTVTCSQNMNHEYMSWYRQDPGLGLRQIYYSMNVEVTDKGDVPEGYKVSRKEKRNFPLILESPSPNQTSLYFCASSLRQGAGRSNEKLFFGSGTQLSVL.

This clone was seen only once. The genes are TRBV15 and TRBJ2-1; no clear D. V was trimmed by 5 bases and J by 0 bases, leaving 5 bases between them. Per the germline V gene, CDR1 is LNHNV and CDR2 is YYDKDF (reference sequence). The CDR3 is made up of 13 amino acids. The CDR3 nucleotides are TGTGCCACCAGCGCTTCCTCCTACAATGAGCAGTTCTTC. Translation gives CATSASSYNEQFF. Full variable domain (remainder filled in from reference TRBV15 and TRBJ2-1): DAMVIQNPRYQVTQFGKPVTLSCSQTLNHNVMYWYQQKSSQAPKLLFHYYDKDFNNEADTPDNFQSRRPNTSFCFLDIRSPGLGDTAMYLCATSASSYNEQFFGPGTRLTVL.

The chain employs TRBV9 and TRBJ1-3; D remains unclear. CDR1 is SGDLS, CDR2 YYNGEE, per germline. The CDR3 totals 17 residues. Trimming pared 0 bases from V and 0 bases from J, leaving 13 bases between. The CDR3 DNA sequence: TGTGCCAGCAGCGTAGAACTTCCAGGTAGCTCTGGAAACACCATATATTTT. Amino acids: CASSVELPGSSGNTIYF. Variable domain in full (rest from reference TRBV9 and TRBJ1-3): DSGVTQTPKHLITATGQRVTLRCSPRSGDLSVYWYQQSLDQGLQFLIQYYNGEERAKGNILERFSAQQFPDLHSELNLSSLELGDSALYFCASSVELPGSSGNTIYFGEGSWLTVV.

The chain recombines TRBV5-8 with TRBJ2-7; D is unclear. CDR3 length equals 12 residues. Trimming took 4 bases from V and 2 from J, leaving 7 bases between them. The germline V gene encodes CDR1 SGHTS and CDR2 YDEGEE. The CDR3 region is CASSLRAYEQYF. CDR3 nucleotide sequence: TGTGCCAGCAGCCTCCGGGCCTACGAGCAGTACTTC.